The T cell receptor (beta chain) described here comes from a study of shared clonotypes between healthy human individuals. Study in general: Sampling drew on donors who were two women and a few men aged 18 to 49. Study-level results: Approximately 5.1% was the fraction of naive CD4 clonotypes found shared across four donors.

The data were produced by immunoSEQ multiplex PCR, yet TCRdb's version contains in-frame clones alone and is incomplete. This sample has around 1.9 million clones, with 85% to 95% found just once. Naivety among CD8 cells was defined by CD45RO negativity and positive CCR7 selection, thereby excluding terminally differentiated effector memory CD45RA+ cells. V lost 6 bases to trimming and J lost 5 bases, with 13 bases between them. The CDR3 has 13 residues. The V gene's germline CDR1 is MDHEN and CDR2 SYDVKM. For this clone: Antigen specificity is unknown.

The sequencing input was naive CD8+ T cells from PBMCs. This chain uses TRBV28 with TRBJ1-2; D is uncertain. The source of this sequence is a man aged 18 to 30 in good health. Some clones in this sample may be carry-over from other donors' samples. DNA of the CDR3: TGTGCCAGCAGCCCCTCGACGGCTTATGGCTACACCTTC. Translating gives CASSPSTAYGYTF.